This TCR beta chain was recovered during a study of Tregs in tolerant kidney transplant recipients. Thawed PBMCs were FACS-sorted into unstimulated CD4+CD25+CD127- regulatory T cells, CD4+CD25- non-regulatory cells, CD4 and CD8 cells. The method was immunoSEQ multiplex PCR; TCRdb's version includes in-frame clones alone and lacks a portion of them. This table holds some 110,000 clones, 92% found once. Trimming took off 1 base at V and 0 bases at J, with 10 bases between the two ends. The CDR3 consists of 16 residues. Per germline, CDR1 SGHVS and CDR2 FQNEAQ. Study-wide results and caveats: Biological reproducibility was not directly addressed, but technical replication error appeared minimal.

As regards this clone: Its cognate antigen is unknown.

V is TRBV7-8 and J is TRBJ1-5; no firm D call. What was sequenced was CD4+ T cells from blood. The sequence came from a human donor in good health. CDR3 bases: TGTGCCAGCAGCTTAGGGCGGAGAGATAGCAATCAGCCCCAGCATTTT. It specifies CASSLGRRDSNQPQHF. Full variable domain (missing parts from reference TRBV7-8 and TRBJ1-5): GAGVSQSPRYKVAKRGQDVALRCDPISGHVSLFWYQQALGQGPEFLTYFQNEAQLDKSGLPSDRFFAERPEGSVSTLKIQRTQQEDSAVYLCASSLGRRDSNQPQHFGDGTRLSIL.